This T cell receptor beta chain originates from a study of blood T cells in healthy people across ages. The study, taken as a whole, reports: Observed TCR beta diversity per million T cells went down as age went up. This fall followed a roughly linear course with age. With donor CMV status unknown, expanded clonotype changes were possibly confounded.

A second about 7 to 12 cycle PCR used barcoded and J-beta primers. Every cDNA was tagged by a template-switch adaptor with 12 random nucleotides. TCRdb fed the 5' RACE reads into MiXCR, producing one record per CDR3 protein. The sample holds about 1.5 million distinct CDR3 sequences, around 39% seen once. A remark on this clonotype: Its antigen is unknown.

The germline V gene encodes CDR1 MDHEN and CDR2 SYDVKM. With 5 bases removed from V and 3 bases from J, the gap between germline ends came to 14 bases. CDR3 length: 15 residues. The chain has TRBV28 and TRBJ2-1; D is perhaps TRBD1 (8 bases). The sample consisted of blood. The source of this sequence is a woman aged 18-29 years in good health. The CDR3, as DNA: TGTGCCAGCAGTCATACAGGGGGGGACTACAATGAGCAGTTCTTC. As protein: CASSHTGGDYNEQFF.